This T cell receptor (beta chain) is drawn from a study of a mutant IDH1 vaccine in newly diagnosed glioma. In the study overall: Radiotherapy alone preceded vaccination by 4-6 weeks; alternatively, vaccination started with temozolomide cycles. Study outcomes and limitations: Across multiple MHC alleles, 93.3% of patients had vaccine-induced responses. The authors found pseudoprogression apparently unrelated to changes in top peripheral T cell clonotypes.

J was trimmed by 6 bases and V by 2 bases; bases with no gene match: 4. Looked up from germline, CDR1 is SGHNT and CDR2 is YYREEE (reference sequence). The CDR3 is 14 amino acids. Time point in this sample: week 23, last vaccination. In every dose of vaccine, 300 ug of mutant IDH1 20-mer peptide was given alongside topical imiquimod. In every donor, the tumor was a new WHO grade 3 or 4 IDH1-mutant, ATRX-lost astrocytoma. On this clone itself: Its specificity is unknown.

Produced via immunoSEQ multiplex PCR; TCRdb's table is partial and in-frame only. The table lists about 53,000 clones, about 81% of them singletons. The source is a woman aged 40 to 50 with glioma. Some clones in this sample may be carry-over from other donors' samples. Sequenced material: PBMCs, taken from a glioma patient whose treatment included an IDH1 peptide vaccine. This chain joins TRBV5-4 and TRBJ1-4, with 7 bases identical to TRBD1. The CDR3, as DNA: TGTGCCAGCAGCTTTCGGGACAGCGATGAAAAACTGTTTTTT. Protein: CASSFRDSDEKLFF.